This is a list of T cell receptor beta chains from one sample in a study of patients and donors after allogeneic stem cell transplantation. TCRdb analysed the RT-PCR reads with MiXCR anew, one entry per CDR3 protein. The sample consists of hundreds of thousands of distinct CDR3 sequences, around 16% of them appearing once. Input material: blood, either unsorted or a sorted T cell fraction (not recorded which). Every receptor here comes from a human donor who was either an allogeneic HSCT recipient or a stem cell or donor lymphocyte infusion donor (not recorded which). It is not recorded whose cells these are; they may come from a transplant donor. Both conserved end residues are part of each CDR3. Each record gives: J gene, V gene, D gene, CDR3 length, clone size, CDR3 DNA, CDR3 protein. D genes are given only for firm matches. The listing skips clone size in some rows; elsewhere it reads once, few, many or a size class.

TRBJ1-5 TRBV7-9 NA 16 few TGTGCCAGCACCATAGACAGGTTACCTAGCAATCAGCCCCAGCATTTT CASTIDRLPSNQPQHF
TRBJ2-7 TRBV10-3 TRBD1 15 few TGTGCCATCAGACAGGGGAAAGCAGTACAAATCTGGCAGTACTTC CAIRQGKAVQIWQYF
TRBJ1-1 TRBV7-6 NA 14 NA TGTGCCAGCAGCTTGCGGGGGATGAACACTGAAGCTTTCTTT CASSLRGMNTEAFF
TRBJ2-3 TRBV14 NA 14 few TGTGCCAGCAGCCAAGTTGAGAGCACAGATACGCAGTATTTT CASSQVESTDTQYF
TRBJ2-3 TRBV15 TRBD1 18 NA TGTGCCACCAGCAGAGATCCCCCCACAGGGGCTAGCACAGATACGCAGTATTTT CATSRDPPTGASTDTQYF
TRBJ1-1 TRBV6-5 NA 16 few TGTGCCAGCAGTTACCTCCAGAACTATTTGGGCACTGAAGCTTTCTTT CASSYLQNYLGTEAFF
TRBJ2-6 TRBV4-1 NA 19 NA TGCGCCAGCAGACCGGTGGGCAGGGCCTTCCTCTCTGGGGCCAACGTCCTGACTTTC CASRPVGRAFLSGANVLTF
TRBJ2-2 TRBV5-1 TRBD2 16 NA TGCGCCAGCAGCTTGGGGCCTAGCGGGAGAGGCGGGGAGCTGTTTTTT CASSLGPSGRGGELFF
TRBJ1-4 TRBV7-6 TRBD1 16 NA TGTGCCAGCAGCTTAGGGGGACAGGGGGCCTATGAAAAACTGTTTTTT CASSLGGQGAYEKLFF
TRBJ1-4 TRBV20-1 NA 16 few TGCAGTGCTAGTGGGTACCCTGTGGCAACTAATGAAAAACTGTTTTTT CSASGYPVATNEKLFF
TRBJ2-5 TRBV13 NA 18 NA TGTGCCAGCAGCTTAGCGACCGCCAGGTCCCTAATGGAAGAGACCCAGTACTTC CASSLATARSLMEETQYF
TRBJ1-1 TRBV4-3 NA 15 NA TGCGCCAGCAGCCAGGATCTTTCTTCGAACACTGAAGCTTTCTTT CASSQDLSSNTEAFF
TRBJ2-4 TRBV15 NA 15 many TGTGCCACCAGCCCAATATTATCTGCCAAAAACATTCAGTACTTC CATSPILSAKNIQYF
TRBJ1-1 TRBV5-5 TRBD1 13 few TGTGCCAGCAGCTTAGACAGGGTACTTGAAGCTTTCTTT CASSLDRVLEAFF
TRBJ2-7 TRBV5-1 TRBD1 14 once TGCGCCAGCAGCTCGACAGGGGTAACCTACGAGCAGTACTTC CASSSTGVTYEQYF
TRBJ1-5 TRBV7-3 NA 15 few TGTGCCAGCAGCTTAGTGAGGGACGGCGGTCAGCCCCAGCATTTT CASSLVRDGGQPQHF
TRBJ2-7 TRBV2 NA 11 few TGTGCCAGCCATGACAGATACGAGCAGTACTTC CASHDRYEQYF
TRBJ1-5 TRBV7-6 NA 19 NA TGTGCCAGCAGCTTTAGACCCCGAGTACAGGAGGAGACCAATCAGCCCCAGCATTTT CASSFRPRVQEETNQPQHF
TRBJ1-1 TRBV5-1 TRBD1 18 few TGCGCCAGCAGCCCCCGCAATATTCCCGGGACAGTGAACACTGAAGCTTTCTTT CASSPRNIPGTVNTEAFF
TRBJ2-3 TRBV5-1 NA 14 few TGCGCCTCGGACGGGGGTACTAGCACAGATACGCAGTATTTT CASDGGTSTDTQYF
TRBJ2-5 TRBV20-1 TRBD2 17 few TGCAGTGCTACTACCCTAGCGGGGGTGGGATCTAAAGAGACCCAGTACTTC CSATTLAGVGSKETQYF
TRBJ2-4 TRBV25-1 NA 14 NA TGTGCCAGCAGTGAATTCCGGGGCGGAAACATTCAGTACTTC CASSEFRGGNIQYF
TRBJ2-7 TRBV3-1 TRBD2 16 few TGTGCCAGCAGCCGGGGACTAGCGGGGGCCCGATACGAGCAGTACTTC CASSRGLAGARYEQYF
TRBJ1-2 TRBV2 NA 8 NA TGTGCCAGCAATAAGGACACCTTC CASNKDTF
TRBJ1-6 TRBV12-3/TRBV12-4 NA 16 many TGTGCCAGCAGTTTATCCGGGAGGGGTTATAATTCACCCCTCCACTTT CASSLSGRGYNSPLHF
TRBJ1-2 TRBV12-3/TRBV12-4 TRBD1 15 NA TGTGCCAGCAGTTTACGGACAGGAGGAGACTATGGCTACACCTTC CASSLRTGGDYGYTF
TRBJ2-1 TRBV6-5 TRBD2 16 few TGTGCCAGCAGTTCCCCCGGGACTAGCAAATACAATGAGCAGTTCTTC CASSSPGTSKYNEQFF
TRBJ1-1 TRBV24-1 NA 14 NA TGTGCCACCAGTGACCACAGAGGTGGGGCTGAAGCTTTCTTT CATSDHRGGAEAFF